These T cell receptor beta chains were read from a single sample in a study of blood T cell repertoires in COVID-19. Profiled with immunoSEQ multiplex PCR; TCRdb holds only in-frame clones, not every one. The sample carries 250,000 to 300,000 clones, approximately 82% recorded once. Input material: peripheral blood. These receptors were obtained from a man between 60 and 75 years old who had recovered from COVID-19. CDR3s include the opening cysteine and the closing phenylalanine or tryptophan. Each record gives: clone size, D gene, J gene, V gene, CDR3 DNA, CDR3 protein. D genes are given only for firm matches. Clone size, where shown, is once, few, many, or a class for clones that have expanded.

>.|.|TRBJ1-5|TRBV2
TGTGCCAGCACAAGGGGTGGCAATCAGCCCCAGCATTTT
CASTRGGNQPQHF
>.|.|TRBJ1-1|TRBV19
TGTGCCGGTACCACCAGGCGACCCGAACCGAACACTGAAGCTTTCTTT
CAGTTRRPEPNTEAFF
>.|TRBD1|TRBJ1-1|TRBV19
TGTGCCAGTAGTTCGACAGGGGGCACTGAAGCTTTCTTT
CASSSTGGTEAFF
>.|.|TRBJ1-1|TRBV10-3
TGTGCCATCAGTGGCGACTCGGGGAACACTGAAGCTTTCTTT
CAISGDSGNTEAFF
>.|TRBD1|TRBJ1-1|TRBV19
TGTGCCAGTAGTCCGTTACAGGGGGCGCGCACTGAAGCTTTCTTT
CASSPLQGARTEAFF
>.|TRBD1|TRBJ1-1|TRBV5-1
TGCGCCAGCAGCTTGGGGACAGGGGGCTCTTCTAGGACTGAAGCTTTCTTT
CASSLGTGGSSRTEAFF
>.|.|TRBJ1-2|TRBV6-4
TGTGCCAGCTCCGACCTTCAGGGTAGGGGATACACCTTC
CASSDLQGRGYTF
>.|TRBD1|TRBJ2-7|TRBV5-6
TGTGCCAGCAGCCTCGACAGGGGCGAGCAGTACTTC
CASSLDRGEQYF
>.|.|TRBJ1-1|TRBV29-1
TGCAGCGTTGAAGACCACACGGGGGCTTTCTTT
CSVEDHTGAFF
>.|TRBD1|TRBJ1-2|TRBV28
TGTGCCAGCCTGGGACAGGGTTATGGCTACACCTTC
CASLGQGYGYTF
>.|.|TRBJ1-1|TRBV29-1
TGCAGCGTTCGCAGGGGAGAACACACTGAAGCTTTCTTT
CSVRRGEHTEAFF
>.|TRBD2|TRBJ2-2|TRBV5-4
TGTGCCAGCAGGCACACTAGCGGGGACACCGGGGAGCTGTTTTTT
CASRHTSGDTGELFF
>.|.|TRBJ1-5|TRBV6-1
TGTGCCAGCAGTGATATGGCAGGGCCCATCAATCAGCCCCAGCATTTT
CASSDMAGPINQPQHF
>.|.|TRBJ1-5|TRBV19
TGTGCCAGTAGTATAGGGGGGGGGAGCAATCAGCCCCAGCATTTT
CASSIGGGSNQPQHF
>.|.|TRBJ2-2|TRBV27
TGTGCCAGCAGCCCGCAGGGGCGGAACACCGGGGAGCTGTTTTTT
CASSPQGRNTGELFF
>.|.|TRBJ1-2|TRBV6-1
TGTGCCAGCAGTGCCGTATTACAGGTGGGGCCCAACTATGGCTACACCTTC
CASSAVLQVGPNYGYTF
>.|.|TRBJ1-2|TRBV19
TGTGCCAGTAGTATAAAGTTTGGGCGGGATGGCTACACCTTC
CASSIKFGRDGYTF
>.|TRBD2|TRBJ2-7|TRBV14
TGTGCCAGCAGCCAAGATAGCGGGGGGTACCGCGAGCAGTACTTC
CASSQDSGGYREQYF
>.|.|TRBJ1-1|TRBV3-1/TRBV3-2
TGTGCCAGCAGCCAAGAGGGACTCCCGAACACTGAAGCTTTCTTT
CASSQEGLPNTEAFF
>once|TRBD2|TRBJ2-3|TRBV29-1
TGCAGCGTGTTTAGCGGGAGGTGGACAGATACGCAGTATTTT
CSVFSGRWTDTQYF
>.|TRBD1|TRBJ1-2|TRBV6-1
TGTGCCAGCAGTGAAGGGACAGGGTACTATGGCTACACCTTC
CASSEGTGYYGYTF
>.|.|TRBJ1-1|TRBV11-2
TGTGCCAGCAGCTTAGAATCGGGTACAGGTAGCCGTGTCTTT
CASSLESGTGSRVF
>once|.|TRBJ2-5|TRBV19
TGTGCCAGTAGTCGGGCGGGATGGGAGACCCAGTACTTC
CASSRAGWETQYF
>.|.|TRBJ1-5|TRBV12-3/TRBV12-4
TGTGCCAGCAGTTTACAGGGAGGCCAGCCCCAGCATTTT
CASSLQGGQPQHF
>.|.|TRBJ1-6|TRBV5-1
TGCGCCAGCAGCTCGGGGGACTCCCTGGCGGGGTCCCTCCACTTT
CASSSGDSLAGSLHF
>.|.|TRBJ1-5|TRBV28
TGTGCCAGCAGTTTTGGGTCCGATAGCAGCAATCAGCCCCAGCATTTT
CASSFGSDSSNQPQHF
>.|.|TRBJ2-7|TRBV5-4
TGTGCCAGCAGCTTGGGGGGGCTACAATACGAGCAGTACTTC
CASSLGGLQYEQYF
>.|.|TRBJ1-1|TRBV2
TGTGCCAGCAGTGAAGCCCGGACAAAGAACACTGAAGCTTTCTTT
CASSEARTKNTEAFF
>.|TRBD2|TRBJ2-3|TRBV7-9
TGTGCCAGCAGCCCCAGGACTAGCGGGAGTACAGATACGCAGTATTTT
CASSPRTSGSTDTQYF
>.|TRBD1|TRBJ2-1|TRBV7-2
TGTGCCAGCAGCCGTGGACAGGGCCACAATGAGCAGTTCTTC
CASSRGQGHNEQFF